These 10 T cell receptor beta chains were sequenced from one sample in a study of neoadjuvant anti-PD-1 for oral cavity cancer. The method was immunoSEQ multiplex PCR; TCRdb's version includes in-frame clones alone and lacks a portion of them. This table holds tens of thousands of clones, 65% to 80% found once. Sequences were derived from PBMCs, sampled before nivolumab (anti-PD-1) treatment. Receptors were obtained from a person aged 35 to 85 with oral cavity squamous cell carcinoma.

The chain combines TRBV28 with TRBJ1-2, with D possibly matching TRBD1 (5 bases). There are 12 residues in the CDR3. Germline V CDR1 and CDR2: MDHEN, SYDVKM. V lost 3 bases, J lost 8 bases, and 10 bases lay in between. DNA of the CDR3: TGTGCCAGCAGTTTTCGGGGGACCGGCTACACCTTC. Its protein is CASSFRGTGYTF.

This chain uses TRBV27 with TRBJ1-1, with a tentative D call TRBD1 (5 bases). This CDR3 has 15 amino acids. V lost 6 bases and J 2 bases, leaving 16 bases between the germline ends. CDR1 and CDR2 (germline): MNHEY, SMNVEV (reference sequence). The CDR3 nucleotides read TGTGCCAGCAGACCGATCGGGGCCTCCAACACTGAAGCTTTCTTT. It yields the protein CASRPIGASNTEAFF.

The chain combines TRBV15 with TRBJ2-1, with D possibly being TRBD1 or TRBD2 (5 bases each). The CDR3 spans 12 residues. The germline V and J ends were trimmed by 5 bases and 9 bases, with 11 bases remaining between them. Germline V gives CDR1 LNHNV, CDR2 YYDKDF (reference sequence). CDR3 sequence reads: CATSRGVGEQFF. DNA of the CDR3: TGTGCCACCAGCCGAGGGGTGGGTGAGCAGTTCTTC.

CDR3 amino acids: CASTHITGQLHGYTF. CDR3 in DNA: TGTGCCAGTACTCATATCACGGGACAGTTGCATGGCTACACCTTC. V is TRBV19 and J is TRBJ1-2; 7 positions agree with TRBD1. V trimming: 7 bases; J trimming: 6 bases; junction bases outside the gene matches: 14. Per germline, CDR1 LNHDA and CDR2 SQIVND (reference sequence). The CDR3 extends over 15 amino acids.

This sequence joins TRBV29-1 and TRBJ2-1; TRBD1 aligns across 7 bases. This CDR3 has 14 residues. Losses at the gene ends were 4 bases for V and 1 base for J; bases not matched to a gene: 4. CDR1 and CDR2 from the germline V gene are SQVTM and ANQGSEA. The DNA for the CDR3 is TGCAGCGTTGGGGAGACAGGGTCCTACAATGAGCAGTTCTTC. It yields the protein CSVGETGSYNEQFF.

The chain links TRBV28 to TRBJ1-2, with D hard to call. Germline assignment: CDR1 MDHEN and CDR2 SYDVKM. CDR3 length: 14 amino acids. The V and J ends lost 2 bases and 2 bases respectively, with 9 bases between them. This CDR3 reads CASSLGGENYGYTF. CDR3 in DNA: TGTGCCAGCAGTTTAGGAGGAGAAAACTATGGCTACACCTTC.

In its sample, this clone was seen a few times. The gene calls are TRBV10-2 and TRBJ1-5; TRBD1 is a possible D gene (6 bases). The V gene's germline CDR1 is WSHSY and CDR2 SAAADI. The CDR3 loop spans 15 amino acids. V was cut by 6 bases and J by 1 base, with 13 bases left in between. The chain's CDR3 is CASSEQGGSNQPQHF. Here the CDR3 DNA reads TGCGCCAGCAGCGAACAGGGTGGGAGCAATCAGCCCCAGCATTTT.

The J gene is TRBJ1-6, the V gene TRBV4-1; D not resolved. Trimming took off 1 base at V and 7 bases at J, with 14 bases between the two ends. Germline loops: CDR1 MGHRA, CDR2 YSYEKL. The CDR3 contains 16 residues. CDR3 loop: CASSQALGRVNSPLHF. DNA of the CDR3: TGCGCCAGCAGCCAAGCCCTCGGAAGGGTGAATTCACCCCTCCACTTT.

The chain uses TRBV2 and TRBJ2-3; TRBD2 aligns across 11 bases. V trimming: 1 base; J trimming: 4 bases; junction bases outside the gene matches: 10. Germline CDR1 SNHLY, CDR2 FYNNEI. The CDR3 runs 18 residues. The CDR3 nucleotides read TGTGCCAGCAGTGAAGTATTAACTAGCGGGAGTGTCGCAGATACGCAGTATTTT. Translation gives CASSEVLTSGSVADTQYF.

The chain links TRBV2 to TRBJ2-5; D is unclear. Germline V gives CDR1 SNHLY, CDR2 FYNNEI. Trimming pared 2 bases from V and 1 base from J, leaving 5 bases between. The CDR3 is 13 residues long. The CDR3: CASSELGQETQYF. CDR3 coding DNA: TGTGCCAGCAGTGAACTAGGCCAAGAGACCCAGTACTTC.